This is a list of T cell receptor beta chains from one sample in a study of cytomegalovirus exposure and HLA in healthy donors. The protocol was immunoSEQ multiplex PCR, while the TCRdb copy is restricted to in-frame clones and leaves out a portion. Of 150,000 to 180,000 clones listed, roughly 77% are singletons. Sequenced input: PBMCs. These receptors were taken from a man aged 30-40 years in good health and CMV-seropositive. The CDR3 runs from the conserved cysteine through the conserved F or W. The D gene is left open where the match is weak. Size is omitted from some rows. Given values are once, few, many or a class for expanded clones.

d_call: NA
j_call: TRBJ2-1
clone_size: NA
v_call: TRBV6-6
cdr3_aa: CASSYRGVNEQFF
cdr3_nt: TGTGCCAGCAGTTACCGGGGAGTCAATGAGCAGTTCTTC

d_call: NA
j_call: TRBJ1-5
clone_size: NA
v_call: TRBV30
cdr3_aa: CAWSVGPGRPQHF
cdr3_nt: TGTGCCTGGAGTGTAGGACCGGGGAGGCCCCAGCATTTT

d_call: TRBD1
j_call: TRBJ2-2
clone_size: once
v_call: TRBV6-5
cdr3_aa: CASIKRTGTGELFF
cdr3_nt: TGTGCCAGCATAAAGCGGACAGGGACCGGGGAGCTGTTTTTT

d_call: TRBD1
j_call: TRBJ2-7
clone_size: NA
v_call: TRBV9
cdr3_aa: CASSSGDRTYEQYF
cdr3_nt: TGTGCCAGCAGCTCCGGGGACAGGACCTACGAGCAGTACTTC

d_call: TRBD1
j_call: TRBJ2-3
clone_size: NA
v_call: TRBV28
cdr3_aa: CASSFGDRGRDTQYF
cdr3_nt: TGTGCCAGCAGTTTCGGGGACAGGGGGCGGGATACGCAGTATTTT

d_call: NA
j_call: TRBJ2-5
clone_size: NA
v_call: TRBV11-2
cdr3_aa: CASRQHLIKETQYF
cdr3_nt: TGTGCCAGCAGACAGCACTTGATAAAAGAGACCCAGTACTTC

d_call: TRBD1
j_call: TRBJ1-5
clone_size: few
v_call: TRBV27
cdr3_aa: CASSGEGQSNQPQHF
cdr3_nt: TGTGCCAGCAGTGGCGAGGGACAGTCCAATCAGCCCCAGCATTTT

d_call: TRBD1
j_call: TRBJ2-3
clone_size: NA
v_call: TRBV5-1
cdr3_aa: CASSLGREGGLTDTQYF
cdr3_nt: TGCGCCAGCAGCTTGGGCAGGGAAGGGGGCCTCACAGATACGCAGTATTTT

d_call: NA
j_call: TRBJ1-3
clone_size: NA
v_call: TRBV9
cdr3_aa: CASSVAPTGLSGNTIYF
cdr3_nt: TGTGCCAGCAGCGTAGCCCCCACAGGCCTCTCTGGAAACACCATATATTTT

d_call: NA
j_call: TRBJ1-1
clone_size: NA
v_call: TRBV7-8
cdr3_aa: CASSARRGVSEAFF
cdr3_nt: TGTGCCAGCAGCGCTCGACGGGGGGTGTCTGAAGCTTTCTTT

d_call: NA
j_call: TRBJ2-2
clone_size: NA
v_call: TRBV20-1
cdr3_aa: CSARDKLLLFF
cdr3_nt: TGCAGTGCTAGAGATAAGCTCCTGCTGTTTTTT

d_call: NA
j_call: TRBJ2-6
clone_size: few
v_call: TRBV9
cdr3_aa: CASSQGGGLGANVLTF
cdr3_nt: TGTGCCAGCAGTCAAGGGGGAGGGCTCGGGGCCAACGTCCTGACTTTC

d_call: TRBD1
j_call: TRBJ1-1
clone_size: NA
v_call: TRBV29-1
cdr3_aa: CSVEPGTGGEAFF
cdr3_nt: TGCAGCGTTGAACCTGGGACAGGGGGAGAAGCTTTCTTT

d_call: TRBD2
j_call: TRBJ2-7
clone_size: NA
v_call: TRBV6-6
cdr3_aa: CATRTSETYEQYF
cdr3_nt: TGTGCCACCCGGACTAGCGAAACCTACGAGCAGTACTTC

d_call: NA
j_call: TRBJ1-5
clone_size: once
v_call: TRBV27
cdr3_aa: CASSFFNQPQHF
cdr3_nt: TGTGCCAGCAGTTTCTTCAATCAGCCCCAGCATTTT

d_call: NA
j_call: TRBJ1-2
clone_size: NA
v_call: TRBV29-1
cdr3_aa: CSVEGQALYGYTF
cdr3_nt: TGCAGCGTTGAAGGGCAGGCCCTCTATGGCTACACCTTC

d_call: TRBD2
j_call: TRBJ2-3
clone_size: NA
v_call: TRBV30
cdr3_aa: CAWGLAGGTDTQYF
cdr3_nt: TGTGCCTGGGGGCTAGCGGGGGGCACAGATACGCAGTATTTT

d_call: TRBD1
j_call: TRBJ2-7
clone_size: NA
v_call: TRBV19
cdr3_aa: CASRRDRGSYEQYF
cdr3_nt: TGTGCCAGTAGACGGGACAGGGGATCCTACGAGCAGTACTTC

d_call: TRBD2
j_call: TRBJ2-1
clone_size: few
v_call: TRBV7-6
cdr3_aa: CASSLDDSGRSEQFF
cdr3_nt: TGTGCCAGCAGCTTAGATGATAGCGGGAGAAGTGAGCAGTTCTTC

d_call: NA
j_call: TRBJ2-3
clone_size: NA
v_call: TRBV9
cdr3_aa: CASSGRNRFSTDTQYF
cdr3_nt: TGTGCCAGCAGCGGTAGAAACAGGTTCAGCACAGATACGCAGTATTTT

d_call: NA
j_call: TRBJ2-5
clone_size: NA
v_call: TRBV2
cdr3_aa: CASTLSQGFETQYF
cdr3_nt: TGTGCCAGCACCCTCTCCCAGGGTTTCGAGACCCAGTACTTC

d_call: TRBD2
j_call: TRBJ2-1
clone_size: NA
v_call: TRBV9
cdr3_aa: CASSAGGQPYNEQFF
cdr3_nt: TGTGCCAGCAGTGCGGGGGGCCAGCCCTACAATGAGCAGTTCTTC

d_call: TRBD2
j_call: TRBJ2-1
clone_size: NA
v_call: TRBV10-3
cdr3_aa: CATTLSGSSYNEQFF
cdr3_nt: TGTGCCACCACTCTTAGCGGGAGCTCCTACAATGAGCAGTTCTTC

d_call: NA
j_call: TRBJ1-5
clone_size: NA
v_call: TRBV18
cdr3_aa: CASSPRAQTEGFQPQHF
cdr3_nt: TGTGCCAGCTCACCACGCGCGCAGACGGAGGGTTTCCAGCCCCAGCATTTT

d_call: TRBD2
j_call: TRBJ2-3
clone_size: NA
v_call: TRBV5-1
cdr3_aa: CASGKAGSTDTQYF
cdr3_nt: TGCGCCAGCGGAAAAGCGGGGAGCACAGATACGCAGTATTTT

d_call: NA
j_call: TRBJ2-7
clone_size: NA
v_call: TRBV15
cdr3_aa: CATSRGAGVYEQYF
cdr3_nt: TGTGCCACCAGCAGAGGGGCAGGGGTCTACGAGCAGTACTTC

d_call: NA
j_call: TRBJ2-7
clone_size: NA
v_call: TRBV9
cdr3_aa: CASSPPGSLSYEQYF
cdr3_nt: TGTGCCAGCAGCCCCCCGGGGAGCCTTTCCTACGAGCAGTACTTC

d_call: TRBD1
j_call: TRBJ2-1
clone_size: NA
v_call: TRBV25-1
cdr3_aa: CASSEWEDRVNEQFF
cdr3_nt: TGTGCCAGCAGTGAATGGGAGGACAGGGTCAATGAGCAGTTCTTC

d_call: TRBD1
j_call: TRBJ1-5
clone_size: NA
v_call: TRBV19
cdr3_aa: CASSIFGQGGSNQPQHF
cdr3_nt: TGTGCCAGTAGTATCTTTGGACAGGGGGGAAGCAATCAGCCCCAGCATTTT

d_call: NA
j_call: TRBJ1-1
clone_size: NA
v_call: TRBV7-3
cdr3_aa: CASSSTGNTEAFF
cdr3_nt: TGTGCCAGCAGTTCAACAGGGAACACTGAAGCTTTCTTT

d_call: TRBD1
j_call: TRBJ1-2
clone_size: NA
v_call: TRBV4-1
cdr3_aa: CASSLIFRGTDGYTF
cdr3_nt: TGCGCCAGCAGCCTAATATTTCGCGGGACAGATGGCTACACCTTC

d_call: NA
j_call: TRBJ2-2
clone_size: once
v_call: TRBV5-5
cdr3_aa: CASSLNGANTGELFF
cdr3_nt: TGTGCCAGCAGCCTCAACGGGGCGAACACCGGGGAGCTGTTTTTT

d_call: TRBD2
j_call: TRBJ2-3
clone_size: NA
v_call: TRBV5-5
cdr3_aa: CASSPGLPTDTQYF
cdr3_nt: TGTGCCAGCAGCCCGGGACTACCCACAGATACGCAGTATTTT

d_call: NA
j_call: TRBJ2-6
clone_size: NA
v_call: TRBV19
cdr3_aa: CASSMLGQAGANVLTF
cdr3_nt: TGTGCCAGTAGTATGCTGGGACAAGCTGGGGCCAACGTCCTGACTTTC

d_call: NA
j_call: TRBJ1-2
clone_size: few
v_call: TRBV7-8
cdr3_aa: CASSLATGGPLYGYTF
cdr3_nt: TGTGCCAGCAGCTTAGCGACCGGAGGACCACTTTATGGCTACACCTTC

d_call: NA
j_call: TRBJ1-2
clone_size: NA
v_call: TRBV27
cdr3_aa: CASRDRPGQVKRWYGYTF
cdr3_nt: TGTGCCAGCAGGGACCGACCGGGACAAGTGAAGCGCTGGTATGGCTACACCTTC

d_call: NA
j_call: TRBJ1-1
clone_size: NA
v_call: TRBV6-4
cdr3_aa: CASSESGNTEAFF
cdr3_nt: TGTGCCAGCAGTGAGTCAGGGAACACTGAAGCTTTCTTT

d_call: NA
j_call: TRBJ1-2
clone_size: NA
v_call: TRBV5-4
cdr3_aa: CASSPMTVPYGYTF
cdr3_nt: TGTGCCAGCAGCCCTATGACAGTTCCCTATGGCTACACCTTC

d_call: NA
j_call: TRBJ1-4
clone_size: NA
v_call: TRBV5-6
cdr3_aa: CASSSRGTNEKLFF
cdr3_nt: TGTGCCAGCAGCTCCCGGGGGACTAATGAAAAACTGTTTTTT

d_call: TRBD1
j_call: TRBJ2-5
clone_size: NA
v_call: TRBV5-1
cdr3_aa: CASSLGGDRVETQYF
cdr3_nt: TGCGCCAGCAGCTTGGGAGGGGACAGGGTGGAGACCCAGTACTTC

d_call: NA
j_call: TRBJ2-2
clone_size: NA
v_call: TRBV10-3
cdr3_aa: CAISGREPAGELFF
cdr3_nt: TGTGCCATCAGTGGGCGGGAACCAGCCGGGGAGCTGTTTTTT

d_call: TRBD2
j_call: TRBJ2-3
clone_size: NA
v_call: TRBV28
cdr3_aa: CASSSPTSGSADTQYF
cdr3_nt: TGTGCCAGCAGCTCGCCAACTAGCGGGAGTGCAGATACGCAGTATTTT

d_call: TRBD1
j_call: TRBJ2-7
clone_size: NA
v_call: TRBV19
cdr3_aa: CASSDQGAYEQYF
cdr3_nt: TGTGCCAGTAGTGACCAGGGGGCCTACGAGCAGTACTTC